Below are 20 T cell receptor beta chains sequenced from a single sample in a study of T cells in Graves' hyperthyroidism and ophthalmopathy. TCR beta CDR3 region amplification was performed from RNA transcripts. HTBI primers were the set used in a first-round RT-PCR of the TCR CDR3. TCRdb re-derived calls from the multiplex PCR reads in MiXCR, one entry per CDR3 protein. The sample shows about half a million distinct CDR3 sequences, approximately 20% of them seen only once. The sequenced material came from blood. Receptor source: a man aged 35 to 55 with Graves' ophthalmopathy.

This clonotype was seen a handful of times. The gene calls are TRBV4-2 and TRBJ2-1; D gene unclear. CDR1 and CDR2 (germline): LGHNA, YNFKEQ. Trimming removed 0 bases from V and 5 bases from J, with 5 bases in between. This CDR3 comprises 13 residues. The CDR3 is CASSQDTNNEQFF. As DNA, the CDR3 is TGTGCCAGCAGCCAAGATACAAACAATGAGCAGTTCTTC.

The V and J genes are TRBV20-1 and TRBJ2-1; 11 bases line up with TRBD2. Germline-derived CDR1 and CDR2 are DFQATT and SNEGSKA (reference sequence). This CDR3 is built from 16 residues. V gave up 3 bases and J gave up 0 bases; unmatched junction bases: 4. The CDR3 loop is CSARATSGASYNEQFF. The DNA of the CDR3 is TGCAGTGCTAGGGCGACTAGCGGGGCCTCCTACAATGAGCAGTTCTTC.

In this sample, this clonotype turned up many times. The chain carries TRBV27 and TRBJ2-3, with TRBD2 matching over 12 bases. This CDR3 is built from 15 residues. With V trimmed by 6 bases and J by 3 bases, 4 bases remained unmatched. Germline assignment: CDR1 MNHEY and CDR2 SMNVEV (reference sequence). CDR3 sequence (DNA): TGTGCCAGCAGCACCGGGACTAGCGGGACAGATACGCAGTATTTT. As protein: CASSTGTSGTDTQYF.

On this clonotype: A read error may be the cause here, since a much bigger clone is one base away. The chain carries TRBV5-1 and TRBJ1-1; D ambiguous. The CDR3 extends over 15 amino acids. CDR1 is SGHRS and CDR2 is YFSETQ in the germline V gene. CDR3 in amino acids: CTSSLAGLADTEAFF. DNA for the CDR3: TGCACCAGCAGCTTGGCCGGCCTGGCAGACACTGAAGCTTTCTTT.

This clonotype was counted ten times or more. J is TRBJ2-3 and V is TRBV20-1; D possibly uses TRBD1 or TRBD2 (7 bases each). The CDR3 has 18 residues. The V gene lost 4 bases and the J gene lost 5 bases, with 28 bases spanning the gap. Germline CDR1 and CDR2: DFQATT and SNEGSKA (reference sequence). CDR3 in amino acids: CSATVPRGSGVGGDTQYF. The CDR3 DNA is TGCAGTGCTACGGTCCCCAGGGGGAGCGGGGTTGGTGGAGATACGCAGTATTTT.

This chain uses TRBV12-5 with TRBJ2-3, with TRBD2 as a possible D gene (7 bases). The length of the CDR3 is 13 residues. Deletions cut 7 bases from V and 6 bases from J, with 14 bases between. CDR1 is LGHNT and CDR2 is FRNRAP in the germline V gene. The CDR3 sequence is CASVAGAGDTQYF. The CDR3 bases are TGTGCTAGTGTTGCGGGGGCTGGTGATACGCAGTATTTT.

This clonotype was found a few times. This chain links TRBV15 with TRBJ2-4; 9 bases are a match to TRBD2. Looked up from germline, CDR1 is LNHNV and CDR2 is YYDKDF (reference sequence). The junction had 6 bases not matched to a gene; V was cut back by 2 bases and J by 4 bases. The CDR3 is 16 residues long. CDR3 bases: TGTGCCACCAGCAGATTAGCGGGGGAAACTAAAAACATTCAGTACTTC. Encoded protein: CATSRLAGETKNIQYF. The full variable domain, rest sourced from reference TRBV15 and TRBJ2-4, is DAMVIQNPRYQVTQFGKPVTLSCSQTLNHNVMYWYQQKSSQAPKLLFHYYDKDFNNEADTPDNFQSRRPNTSFCFLDIRSPGLGDTAMYLCATSRLAGETKNIQYFGAGTRLSVL.

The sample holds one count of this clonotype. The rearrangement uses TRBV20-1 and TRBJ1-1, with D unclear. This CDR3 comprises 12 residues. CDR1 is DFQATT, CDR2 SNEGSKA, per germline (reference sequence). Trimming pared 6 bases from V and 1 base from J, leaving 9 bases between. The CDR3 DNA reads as TGCAGTGCCCCCGGCCAGAACACTGAAGCTTTCTTT. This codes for CSAPGQNTEAFF.

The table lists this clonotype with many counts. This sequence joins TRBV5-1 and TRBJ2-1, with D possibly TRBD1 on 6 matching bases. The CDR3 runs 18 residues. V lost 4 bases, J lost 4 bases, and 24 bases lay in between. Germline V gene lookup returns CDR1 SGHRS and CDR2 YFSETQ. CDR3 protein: CASSRLAGVRGTYNEQFF. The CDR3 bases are TGCGCCAGCAGCAGACTGGCAGGGGTACGGGGCACATACAATGAGCAGTTCTTC.

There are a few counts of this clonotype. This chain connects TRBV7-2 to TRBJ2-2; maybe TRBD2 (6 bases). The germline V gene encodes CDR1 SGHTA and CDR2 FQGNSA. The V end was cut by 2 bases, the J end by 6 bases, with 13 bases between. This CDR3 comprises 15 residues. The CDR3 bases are TGTGCCAGCAGCTTAACGAGGGAGGCCTCCGGGGAGCTGTTTTTT. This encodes CASSLTREASGELFF.

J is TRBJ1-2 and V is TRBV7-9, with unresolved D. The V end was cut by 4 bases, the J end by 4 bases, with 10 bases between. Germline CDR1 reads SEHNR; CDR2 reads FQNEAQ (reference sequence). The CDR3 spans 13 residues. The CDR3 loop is CASSSSPIYGYTF. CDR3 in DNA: TGTGCCAGCAGCTCCTCCCCGATCTATGGCTACACCTTC.

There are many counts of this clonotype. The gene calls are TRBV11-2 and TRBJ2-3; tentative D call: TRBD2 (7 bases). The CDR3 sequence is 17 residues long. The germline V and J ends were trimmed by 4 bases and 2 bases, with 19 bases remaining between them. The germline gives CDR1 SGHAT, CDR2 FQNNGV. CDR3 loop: CASSSPRAGAYTDTQYF. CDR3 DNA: TGTGCCAGCAGCTCGCCGCGGGCGGGGGCTTACACAGATACGCAGTATTTT.

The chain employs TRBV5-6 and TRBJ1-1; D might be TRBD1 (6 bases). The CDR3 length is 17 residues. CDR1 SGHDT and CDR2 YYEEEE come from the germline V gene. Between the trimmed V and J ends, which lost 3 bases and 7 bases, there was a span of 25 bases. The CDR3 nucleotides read TGTGCCAGCAGCTCGTCGGCGAGGGGGGGCTTTTTGGTTGAAGCTTTCTTT. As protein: CASSSSARGGFLVEAFF.

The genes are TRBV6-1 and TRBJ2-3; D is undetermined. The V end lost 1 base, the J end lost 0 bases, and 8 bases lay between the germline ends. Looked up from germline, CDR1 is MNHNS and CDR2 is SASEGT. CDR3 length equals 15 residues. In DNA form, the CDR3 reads TGTGCCAGCAGTGAAGGGATCTCTAGCACAGATACGCAGTATTTT. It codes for CASSEGISSTDTQYF.

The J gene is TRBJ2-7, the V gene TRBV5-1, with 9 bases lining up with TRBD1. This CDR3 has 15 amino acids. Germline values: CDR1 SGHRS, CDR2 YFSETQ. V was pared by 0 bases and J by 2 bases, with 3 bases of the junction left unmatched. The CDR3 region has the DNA TGCGCCAGCAGCTTGGCGACAGGGGGAGCCTACGAGCAGTACTTC. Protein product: CASSLATGGAYEQYF.

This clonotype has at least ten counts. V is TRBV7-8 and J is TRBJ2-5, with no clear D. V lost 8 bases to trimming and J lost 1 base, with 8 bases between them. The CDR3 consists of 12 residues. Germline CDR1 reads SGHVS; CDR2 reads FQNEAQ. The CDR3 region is CASGALQETQYF. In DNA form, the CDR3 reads TGTGCCAGCGGAGCGCTCCAAGAGACCCAGTACTTC.

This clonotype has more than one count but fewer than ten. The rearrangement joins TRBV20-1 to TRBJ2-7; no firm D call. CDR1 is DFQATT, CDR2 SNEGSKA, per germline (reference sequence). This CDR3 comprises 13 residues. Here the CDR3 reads CSAPPHPGYEQYF. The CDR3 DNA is TGCAGCGCTCCACCACACCCTGGCTACGAGCAGTACTTC.

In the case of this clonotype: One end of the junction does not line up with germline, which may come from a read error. CDR3 bases: TGCGCCAGCAGCTTGAAAAGCGGGGGACGAGATACGCGGTATTTT. Protein sequence: CASSLKSGGRDTRYF. The chain is built from TRBV5-1 and TRBJ2-3; 8 bases map to TRBD2. Germline V gives CDR1 SGHRS, CDR2 YFSETQ. This CDR3 contains 15 residues.

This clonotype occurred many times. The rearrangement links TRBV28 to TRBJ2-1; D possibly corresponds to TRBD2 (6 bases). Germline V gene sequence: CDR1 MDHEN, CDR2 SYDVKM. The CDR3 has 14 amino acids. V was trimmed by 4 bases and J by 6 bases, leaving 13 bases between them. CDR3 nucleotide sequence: TGTGCCAGCAGTTCTCTCCGGGGAGGCAATGAGCAGTTCTTC. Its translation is CASSSLRGGNEQFF.

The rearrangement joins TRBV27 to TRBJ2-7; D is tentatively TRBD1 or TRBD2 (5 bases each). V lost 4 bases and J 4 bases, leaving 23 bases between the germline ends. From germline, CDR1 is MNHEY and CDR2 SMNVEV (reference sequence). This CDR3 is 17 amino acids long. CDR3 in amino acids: CASSSHRPSGTAYEQYF. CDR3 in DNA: TGTGCCAGCAGTTCCCATCGCCCTTCCGGGACGGCTTACGAGCAGTACTTC.